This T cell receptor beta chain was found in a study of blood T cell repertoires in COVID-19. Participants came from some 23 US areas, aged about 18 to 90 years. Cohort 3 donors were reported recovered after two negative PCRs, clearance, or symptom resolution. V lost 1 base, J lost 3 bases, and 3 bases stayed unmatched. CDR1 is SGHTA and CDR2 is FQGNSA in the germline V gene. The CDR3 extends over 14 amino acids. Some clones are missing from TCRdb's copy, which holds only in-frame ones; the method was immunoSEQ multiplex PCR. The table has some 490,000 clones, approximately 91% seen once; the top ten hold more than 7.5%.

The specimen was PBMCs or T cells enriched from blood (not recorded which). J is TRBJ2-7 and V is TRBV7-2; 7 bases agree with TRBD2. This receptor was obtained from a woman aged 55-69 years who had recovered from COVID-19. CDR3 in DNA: TGTGCCAGCAGCTTAGGGGGAGGGCTCTACGAGCAGTACTTC. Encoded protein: CASSLGGGLYEQYF.